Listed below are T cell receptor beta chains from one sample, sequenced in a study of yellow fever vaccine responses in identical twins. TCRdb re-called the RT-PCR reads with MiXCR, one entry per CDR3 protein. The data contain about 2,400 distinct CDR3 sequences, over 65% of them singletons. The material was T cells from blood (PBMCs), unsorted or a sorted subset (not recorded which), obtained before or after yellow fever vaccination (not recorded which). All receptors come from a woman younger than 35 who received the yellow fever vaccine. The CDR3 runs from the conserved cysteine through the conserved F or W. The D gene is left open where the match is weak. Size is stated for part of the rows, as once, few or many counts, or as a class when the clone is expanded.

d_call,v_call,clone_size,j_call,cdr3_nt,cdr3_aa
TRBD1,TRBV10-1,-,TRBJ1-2,TGCGCCAGCAGTACGGACAGGGCGGCCAGGAATGGCTACACCTTC,CASSTDRAARNGYTF
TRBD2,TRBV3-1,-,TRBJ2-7,TGTGCCAGCAGCCTGGGACTAGCGGGCCCTCGCGAGCAGTACTTC,CASSLGLAGPREQYF
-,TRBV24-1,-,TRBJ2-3,TGTGCCACCAGTACCACAGATACGCAGTATTTT,CATSTTDTQYF
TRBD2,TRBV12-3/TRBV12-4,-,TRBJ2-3,TGTGCCAGCAGTTTACCGGGACTAGCGGCAAGCACAGATACGCAGTATTTT,CASSLPGLAASTDTQYF
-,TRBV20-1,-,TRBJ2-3,TGCAGTGCTAGACCCCCGCTCGCAGATACGCAGTATTTT,CSARPPLADTQYF
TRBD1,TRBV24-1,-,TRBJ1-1,TGTGCCACCAGTGATCCGGGACAGGGGAACACTGAAGCTTTCTTT,CATSDPGQGNTEAFF
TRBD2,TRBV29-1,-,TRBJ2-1,TGCAGCGTTGAAAACGGACTAGCGGGAACCTACAATGAGCAGTTCTTC,CSVENGLAGTYNEQFF
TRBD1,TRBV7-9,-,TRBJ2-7,TGTGCCAGCAGCTTAGGGACAGGTTCTAGCTACGAGCAGTACTTC,CASSLGTGSSYEQYF
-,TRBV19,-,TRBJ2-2,TGTGCCAGTAGTCCCGGCGGGGGCTTGGCCGGGGAGCTGTTTTTT,CASSPGGGLAGELFF
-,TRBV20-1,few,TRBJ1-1,TGCAGTGCTAGGCCAGGCAGGGGAATTTTAAGGAGTAACACTGAAGCTTTCTTT,CSARPGRGILRSNTEAFF